The rows below give T cell receptor beta chains drawn from one sample of a study of radiotherapy plus CTLA-4 blockade in lung cancer. Clones were sequenced by immunoSEQ multiplex PCR, and TCRdb holds only the in-frame ones, with some missing. The sample records about 44,000 clones, 70% to 80% being singletons. The sample here was peripheral blood, taken from a patient treated with radiotherapy plus ipilimumab. All receptors come from a human donor with non-small cell lung cancer whose response to radiotherapy plus ipilimumab could not be evaluated. CDR3s include the opening cysteine and the closing phenylalanine or tryptophan. The order of the fields is J gene, V gene, D gene, clone size, CDR3 protein, CDR3 DNA. A D gene is named only where the DNA matches it firmly. Clone size is not always given. Where it is, it says once, few, many or a class for expanded clones.

>TRBJ2-3|TRBV29-1|TRBD1|.
CSVMGQATDTQYF
TGCAGCGTTATGGGACAGGCTACAGATACGCAGTATTTT
>TRBJ2-4|TRBV7-2|.|.
CASSLVWQANRPGIQYF
TGTGCCAGCAGCTTAGTGTGGCAGGCCAACCGGCCCGGCATTCAGTACTTC
>TRBJ2-3|TRBV13|.|.
CASTAAGPPSTDTQYF
TGTGCCAGCACCGCGGCGGGGCCGCCTAGCACAGATACGCAGTATTTT
>TRBJ2-7|TRBV28|.|.
CASTLRGFSYEQYF
TGTGCCAGCACCCTCAGGGGCTTCTCCTACGAGCAGTACTTC
>TRBJ2-1|TRBV5-1|.|.
CASSSGSGTLNEQFF
TGCGCCAGCAGCTCGGGGTCCGGGACTTTGAATGAGCAGTTCTTC
>TRBJ1-4|TRBV29-1|TRBD1|.
CSVEEVTTGGSWDEKLFF
TGCAGCGTTGAAGAAGTGACGACAGGGGGCTCATGGGATGAAAAACTGTTTTTT
>TRBJ1-1|TRBV11-2|.|.
CASSLGHMNTEAFF
TGTGCCAGCAGCTTAGGACATATGAACACTGAAGCTTTCTTT
>TRBJ2-1|TRBV6-6|TRBD2|.
CASWGGLTYNEQFF
TGTGCCAGTTGGGGGGGACTTACCTACAATGAGCAGTTCTTC
>TRBJ2-6|TRBV5-1|.|once
CASSRGGSGANVLTF
TGCGCCAGCAGCCGAGGGGGCTCTGGGGCCAACGTCCTGACTTTC
>TRBJ2-4|TRBV7-9|.|medium-sized
CASSSVGGTNIQYF
TGTGCCAGCAGCTCCGTTGGGGGGACAAACATTCAGTACTTC
>TRBJ2-5|TRBV5-1|TRBD2|once
CASSATGTSGEETQYF
TGCGCCAGCAGCGCAACCGGGACTAGCGGGGAAGAGACCCAGTACTTC
>TRBJ2-5|TRBV4-2|TRBD2|.
CASSQEREQGETQYF
TGTGCCAGCAGCCAAGAGCGGGAGCAGGGAGAGACCCAGTACTTC
>TRBJ2-7|TRBV5-4|.|.
CASSLSSYEQYF
TGTGCCAGCAGCCTCAGCTCCTACGAGCAGTACTTC
>TRBJ1-1|TRBV5-5|.|.
CASSLGHYTEAFF
TGTGCCAGCAGCCTTGGACACTACACTGAAGCTTTCTTT
>TRBJ1-1|TRBV2|.|.
CASSSLGLTEAFF
TGTGCCAGCAGCTCCCTCGGACTCACTGAAGCTTTCTTT
>TRBJ2-2|TRBV7-3|.|.
CASSFFASGTGELFF
TGTGCCAGCAGCTTCTTCGCCTCGGGCACCGGGGAGCTGTTTTTT
>TRBJ2-7|TRBV29-1|.|.
CSVGVGFYEQYF
TGCAGCGTGGGAGTGGGGTTCTACGAGCAGTACTTC
>TRBJ2-7|TRBV18|.|.
CASSPPRNGGYEQYF
TGTGCCAGCTCACCACCTAGAAACGGCGGCTACGAGCAGTACTTC
>TRBJ2-1|TRBV29-1|.|.
CSVRYNEQFF
TGCAGCGTGCGGTACAATGAGCAGTTCTTC
>TRBJ1-5|TRBV7-5|.|once
CARSLCPGYDQPQHF
TGTGCCAGAAGCTTATGTCCAGGGTATGATCAGCCCCAGCATTTT
>TRBJ2-3|TRBV4-2|TRBD2|once
CATGGLYDTQYF
TGTGCCACGGGGGGGCTTTATGATACGCAGTATTTT
>TRBJ1-4|TRBV7-2|TRBD1|few
CASSRDRGDEKLFF
TGTGCCAGCAGCCGTGACAGGGGGGATGAAAAACTGTTTTTT
>TRBJ1-5|TRBV6-1|TRBD1|medium-sized
CASKGDSYSNQPQHF
TGTGCTAGCAAGGGGGACAGCTATAGCAATCAGCCCCAGCATTTT
>TRBJ1-2|TRBV28|TRBD1|.
CASRLDRTYGYTF
TGTGCCAGCAGGCTGGACAGGACCTATGGCTACACCTTC
>TRBJ2-1|TRBV30|.|.
CAWSVGGAMVNEQFF
TGTGCCTGGAGTGTGGGTGGGGCTATGGTCAATGAGCAGTTCTTC
>TRBJ1-3|TRBV15|.|.
CATSSRRISSGNTIYF
TGTGCCACCAGCTCTCGCAGAATTTCCTCTGGAAACACCATATATTTT
>TRBJ2-5|TRBV27|TRBD1|.
CASSLSGTGLETQYF
TGTGCCAGCAGTTTATCGGGGACAGGGTTAGAGACCCAGTACTTC
>TRBJ2-2|TRBV4-3|.|.
CASSPRGGTGELFF
TGCGCCAGCAGCCCCCGGGGTGGCACCGGGGAGCTGTTTTTT
>TRBJ1-4|TRBV2|TRBD1|few
CASGQGGEKLFF
TGTGCCAGCGGACAGGGTGGCGAAAAACTGTTTTTT
>TRBJ2-7|TRBV7-9|.|.
CASSFGQGLSEQYF
TGTGCCAGCAGCTTCGGACAGGGACTAAGCGAGCAGTACTTC
>TRBJ1-1|TRBV27|.|.
CASSLTRGAFF
TGTGCCAGCAGTCTCACCCGGGGAGCTTTCTTT
>TRBJ1-2|TRBV6-6|TRBD1|.
CASSYVTGGNYGYTF
TGTGCCAGCAGTTACGTGACAGGGGGCAACTATGGCTACACCTTC
>TRBJ1-2|TRBV7-2|.|.
CASSLEGGYGYTF
TGTGCCAGCAGCTTGGAGGGCGGCTATGGCTACACCTTC
>TRBJ1-1|TRBV27|.|few
CASRPGNRPNTEAFF
TGTGCCAGCAGGCCAGGAAACAGGCCGAACACTGAAGCTTTCTTT
>TRBJ1-4|TRBV2|.|.
CASSEQGIFIGEKLFF
TGTGCCAGCAGTGAACAGGGAATATTTATTGGGGAAAAACTGTTTTTT
>TRBJ2-1|TRBV6-6|TRBD1|.
CASSYVGQGNNEQFF
TGTGCCAGCAGTTACGTGGGACAGGGGAACAATGAGCAGTTCTTC
>TRBJ1-6|TRBV5-1|.|.
CASSLDGRGSSPLHF
TGCGCCAGCAGCTTGGACGGGAGGGGGTCCTCACCCCTCCACTTT
>TRBJ1-1|TRBV27|.|few
CASRRNTEAFF
TGTGCCAGCAGGAGGAACACTGAAGCTTTCTTT
>TRBJ1-4|TRBV7-9|.|few
CASSLVQGGANEKLFF
TGTGCCAGCAGCTTAGTACAAGGAGGGGCTAATGAAAAACTGTTTTTT
>TRBJ2-5|TRBV5-1|.|.
CASSLEGKTQYF
TGCGCCAGCAGCTTGGAGGGGAAGACCCAGTACTTC
>TRBJ2-7|TRBV30|TRBD2|.
CAWSQGGGRGYYEQYF
TGTGCCTGGAGCCAAGGAGGCGGGAGGGGGTACTACGAGCAGTACTTC